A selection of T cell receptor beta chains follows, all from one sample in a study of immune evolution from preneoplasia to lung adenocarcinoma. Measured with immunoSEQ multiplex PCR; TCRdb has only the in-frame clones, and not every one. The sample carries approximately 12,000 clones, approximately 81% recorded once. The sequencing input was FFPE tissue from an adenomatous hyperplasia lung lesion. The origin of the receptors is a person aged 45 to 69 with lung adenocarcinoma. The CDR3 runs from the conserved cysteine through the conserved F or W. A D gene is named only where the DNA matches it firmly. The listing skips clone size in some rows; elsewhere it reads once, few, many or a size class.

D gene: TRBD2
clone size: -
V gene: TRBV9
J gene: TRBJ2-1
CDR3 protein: CASSPRLAGGLAALLDEQFF
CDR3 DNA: TGTGCCAGCAGCCCAAGACTAGCGGGAGGGTTAGCTGCGTTATTGGATGAGCAGTTCTTC

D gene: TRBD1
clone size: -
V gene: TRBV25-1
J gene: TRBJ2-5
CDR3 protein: CASSELDRGQETQYF
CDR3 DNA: TGTGCCAGCAGCGAATTGGACAGGGGGCAAGAGACCCAGTACTTC

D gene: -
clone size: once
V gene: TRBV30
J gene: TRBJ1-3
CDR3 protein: CAWSSGERDSGNTIYF
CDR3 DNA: TGTGCCTGGAGTAGCGGGGAGAGGGACTCTGGAAACACCATATATTTT

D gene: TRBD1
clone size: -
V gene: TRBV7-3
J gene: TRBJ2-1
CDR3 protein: CASSSTGDNEQFF
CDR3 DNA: TGTGCCAGCAGCTCTACAGGGGACAATGAGCAGTTCTTC

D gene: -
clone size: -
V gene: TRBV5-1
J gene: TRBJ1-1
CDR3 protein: CASSLERPTVTEAFF
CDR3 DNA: TGCGCCAGCAGCTTGGAACGGCCGACGGTTACTGAAGCTTTCTTT

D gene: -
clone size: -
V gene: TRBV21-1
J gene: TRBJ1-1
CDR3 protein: CASSKGGARNTEAFF
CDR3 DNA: TGTGCCAGCAGCAAAGGTGGCGCTAGGAACACTGAAGCTTTCTTT

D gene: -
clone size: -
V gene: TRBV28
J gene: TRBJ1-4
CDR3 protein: CASSLGATNEKLFF
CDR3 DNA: TGTGCCAGCAGTTTGGGTGCAACTAATGAAAAACTGTTTTTT

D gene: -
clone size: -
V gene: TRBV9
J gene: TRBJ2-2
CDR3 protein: CASSVALANTGELFF
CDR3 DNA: TGTGCCAGCAGCGTAGCCTTAGCGAACACCGGGGAGCTGTTTTTT

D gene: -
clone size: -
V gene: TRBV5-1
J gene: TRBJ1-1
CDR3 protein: CASSFGLEAFF
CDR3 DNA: TGCGCCAGCAGCTTTGGCCTAGAAGCTTTCTTT

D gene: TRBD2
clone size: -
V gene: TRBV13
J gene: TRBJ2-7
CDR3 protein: CASRSGGYEQYF
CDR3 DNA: TGTGCCAGCAGGTCGGGGGGCTACGAGCAGTACTTC

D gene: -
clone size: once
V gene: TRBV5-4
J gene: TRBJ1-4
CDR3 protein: CASSEGHLNEKLFF
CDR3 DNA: TGTGCCAGCAGCGAGGGACATCTAAATGAAAAACTGTTTTTT

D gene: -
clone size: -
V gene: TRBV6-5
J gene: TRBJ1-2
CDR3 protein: CASSDRNYGYTF
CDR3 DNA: TGTGCCAGCAGTGACAGGAACTATGGCTACACCTTC

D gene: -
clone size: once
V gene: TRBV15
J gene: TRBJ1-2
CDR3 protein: CATSVPGRTNYGYTF
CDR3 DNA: TGTGCCACCAGCGTTCCGGGCCGAACTAACTATGGCTACACCTTC

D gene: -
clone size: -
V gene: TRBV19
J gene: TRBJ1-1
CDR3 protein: CASQTQPNTEAFF
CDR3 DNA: TGTGCCAGTCAGACACAACCAAACACTGAAGCTTTCTTT

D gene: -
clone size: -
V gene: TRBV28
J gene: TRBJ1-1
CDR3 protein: CASSGGTGNTEAFF
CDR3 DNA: TGTGCCAGCAGTGGGGGGACGGGGAACACTGAAGCTTTCTTT

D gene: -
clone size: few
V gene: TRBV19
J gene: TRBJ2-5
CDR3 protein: CASSGGAGQETQYF
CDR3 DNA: TGTGCCAGTAGTGGGGGGGCGGGGCAAGAGACCCAGTACTTC

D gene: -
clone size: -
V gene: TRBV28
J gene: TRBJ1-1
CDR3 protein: CASRLQNRRSWTFF
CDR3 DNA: TGTGCCAGCAGACTTCAGAACAGGCGGTCCTGGACTTTCTTT

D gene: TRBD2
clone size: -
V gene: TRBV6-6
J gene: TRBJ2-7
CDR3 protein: CASRGTSGITYEQYF
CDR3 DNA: TGTGCCAGCAGGGGAACTAGCGGGATTACCTACGAGCAGTACTTC

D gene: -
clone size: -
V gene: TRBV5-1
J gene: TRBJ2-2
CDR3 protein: CASSATVTGDTGELFF
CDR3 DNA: TGCGCCAGCAGCGCGACCGTCACAGGAGACACCGGGGAGCTGTTTTTT

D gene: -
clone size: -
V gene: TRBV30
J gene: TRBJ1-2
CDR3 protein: CAWSVPLSQYMYGYTF
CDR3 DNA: TGTGCCTGGAGTGTACCTTTAAGCCAATATATGTATGGCTACACCTTC

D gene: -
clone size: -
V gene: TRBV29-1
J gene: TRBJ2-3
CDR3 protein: CSVVLPADTQYF
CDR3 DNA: TGCAGCGTTGTTCTGCCCGCAGATACGCAGTATTTT

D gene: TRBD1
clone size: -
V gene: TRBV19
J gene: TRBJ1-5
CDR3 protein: CASSIDGQGRQPQHF
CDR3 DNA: TGTGCCAGTAGTATAGACGGACAGGGGAGGCAGCCCCAGCATTTT

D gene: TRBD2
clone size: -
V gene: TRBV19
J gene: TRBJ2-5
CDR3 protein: CASSIGGSGSETQYF
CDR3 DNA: TGTGCCAGTAGTATAGGCGGTAGCGGGAGTGAGACCCAGTACTTC

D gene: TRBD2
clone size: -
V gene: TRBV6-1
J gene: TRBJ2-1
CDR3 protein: CASRLGLASLYEQFF
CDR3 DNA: TGTGCCAGCAGGCTGGGACTAGCGAGCTTATATGAGCAGTTCTTC

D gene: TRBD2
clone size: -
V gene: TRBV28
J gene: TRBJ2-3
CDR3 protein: CASRRRPSGRPDTQYF
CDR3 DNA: TGTGCCAGCAGACGAAGACCTAGCGGGAGGCCAGATACGCAGTATTTT

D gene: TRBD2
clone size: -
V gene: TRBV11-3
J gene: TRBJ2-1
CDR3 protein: CASSAPWAGGHNEQFF
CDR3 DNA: TGTGCCAGCAGCGCCCCCTGGGCGGGAGGGCACAATGAGCAGTTCTTC

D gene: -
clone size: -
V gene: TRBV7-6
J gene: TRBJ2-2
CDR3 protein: CASSLAGETSTGELFF
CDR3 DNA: TGTGCCAGCAGCTTAGCGGGGGAGACTTCCACCGGGGAGCTGTTTTTT

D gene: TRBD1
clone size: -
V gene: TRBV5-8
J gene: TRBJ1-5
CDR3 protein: CASSPGTGRSGQPQHF
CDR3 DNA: TGTGCCAGCAGCCCAGGGACAGGGCGCTCGGGGCAGCCCCAGCATTTT

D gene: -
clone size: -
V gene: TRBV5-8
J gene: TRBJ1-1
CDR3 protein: CASSLTTRPTEAFF
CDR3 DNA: TGTGCCAGCAGCTTGACGACTAGGCCCACTGAAGCTTTCTTT

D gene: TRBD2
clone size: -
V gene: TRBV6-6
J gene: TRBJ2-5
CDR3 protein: CASNPSGGGETQYF
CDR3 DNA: TGTGCCAGCAATCCCAGCGGGGGAGGGGAGACCCAGTACTTC

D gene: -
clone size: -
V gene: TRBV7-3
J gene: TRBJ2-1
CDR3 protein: CASSSSPSSYNEQFF
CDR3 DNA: TGTGCCAGCAGCTCCTCGCCCAGCTCCTACAATGAGCAGTTCTTC

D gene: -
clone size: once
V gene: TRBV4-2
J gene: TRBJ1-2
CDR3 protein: CASSQNLEYGYTF
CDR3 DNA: TGTGCCAGCAGCCAAAATCTCGAGTATGGCTACACCTTC

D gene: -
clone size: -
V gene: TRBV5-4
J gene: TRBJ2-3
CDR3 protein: CASSRDTDTQYF
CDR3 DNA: TGTGCCAGCAGTCGGGACACAGATACGCAGTATTTT

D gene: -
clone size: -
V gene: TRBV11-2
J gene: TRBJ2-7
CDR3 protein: CASSTVGTYEQYF
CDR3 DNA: TGTGCCAGCAGCACGGTGGGCACCTACGAGCAGTACTTC

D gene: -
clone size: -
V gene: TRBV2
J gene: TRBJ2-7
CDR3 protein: CASSLAANSYEQYF
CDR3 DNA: TGTGCCAGCAGTTTGGCAGCCAACTCCTACGAGCAGTACTTC

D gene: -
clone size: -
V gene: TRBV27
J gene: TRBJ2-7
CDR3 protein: CASRRDPGPYEQYF
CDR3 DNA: TGTGCCAGCCGACGGGACCCCGGACCCTACGAGCAGTACTTC

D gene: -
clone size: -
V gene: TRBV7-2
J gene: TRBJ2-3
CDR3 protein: CASAQGTGAARTDTQYF
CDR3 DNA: TGTGCCAGCGCCCAGGGGACGGGGGCCGCGCGCACAGATACGCAGTATTTT

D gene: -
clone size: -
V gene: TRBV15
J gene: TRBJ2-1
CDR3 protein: CATSRDRRAYNEQFF
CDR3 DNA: TGTGCCACCAGCAGAGATCGTAGGGCATACAATGAGCAGTTCTTC

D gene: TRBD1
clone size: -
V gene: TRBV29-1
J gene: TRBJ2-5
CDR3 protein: CSVCWTGQETQYF
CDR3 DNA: TGCAGCGTCTGTTGGACAGGACAAGAGACCCAGTACTTC

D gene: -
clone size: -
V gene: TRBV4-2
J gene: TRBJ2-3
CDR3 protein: CASSPTTVSTDTQYF
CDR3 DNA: TGTGCCAGCAGCCCTACCACGGTTAGCACAGATACGCAGTATTTT

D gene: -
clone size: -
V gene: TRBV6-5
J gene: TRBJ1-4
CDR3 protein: CASRDGENEKLFF
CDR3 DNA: TGTGCCAGCCGGGACGGTGAAAATGAAAAACTGTTTTTT

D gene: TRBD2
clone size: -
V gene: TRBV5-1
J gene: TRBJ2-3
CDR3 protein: CASSLGLASTDTQYF
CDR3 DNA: TGCGCCAGCAGCTTGGGACTAGCGAGCACAGATACGCAGTATTTT

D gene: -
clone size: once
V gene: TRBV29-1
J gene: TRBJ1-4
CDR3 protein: CSAGGGEKLFF
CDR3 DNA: TGCAGCGCTGGAGGAGGTGAAAAACTGTTTTTT

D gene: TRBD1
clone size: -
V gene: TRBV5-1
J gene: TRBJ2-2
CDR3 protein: CASSSGDRGLALTGELFF
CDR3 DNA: TGCGCCAGCAGCTCGGGGGACAGGGGGCTTGCCTTGACCGGGGAGCTGTTTTTT